Listed below are T cell receptor beta chains from one sample, sequenced in a study of cytomegalovirus exposure and HLA in healthy donors. Repertoires were generated with immunoSEQ multiplex PCR, while TCRdb's copy carries only in-frame clones and drops some. The sample consists of roughly 130,000 clones, 80% of them appearing once. The sample comprised PBMCs. The receptor source for this set is a man aged 40-55 years in good health and CMV-seronegative. Both conserved end residues are part of each CDR3. Each record gives: D gene, clone size, J gene, V gene, CDR3 DNA, CDR3 protein. A D gene is named only where the DNA matches it firmly. Part of the rows lack a size; the others show once, few, many or a class for expanded clones.

d_gene: .
abundance: .
j_gene: TRBJ2-6
v_gene: TRBV18
CDR3nt: TGTGCCAGCTCACCACCCGGGGTATCTGGGGCCAACGTCCTGACTTTC
CDR3aa: CASSPPGVSGANVLTF

d_gene: TRBD2
abundance: .
j_gene: TRBJ2-7
v_gene: TRBV5-1
CDR3nt: TGCGCCAGCAGCTTTGGGGGGGGAGGATACGAGCAGTACTTC
CDR3aa: CASSFGGGGYEQYF

d_gene: TRBD2
abundance: .
j_gene: TRBJ2-3
v_gene: TRBV5-3
CDR3nt: TGTGCCAGAAGCTTGCATTCCGGGACTAGCGGGGTCATCCCAGATACGCAGTATTTT
CDR3aa: CARSLHSGTSGVIPDTQYF

d_gene: .
abundance: few
j_gene: TRBJ2-7
v_gene: TRBV7-2
CDR3nt: TGTGCCAGCAGCTTAGGGGTGGGCCTCTACGAGCAGTACTTC
CDR3aa: CASSLGVGLYEQYF

d_gene: .
abundance: .
j_gene: TRBJ1-5
v_gene: TRBV28
CDR3nt: TGTGCCAGCAGCATGGTCCCCAGGGGCAATCAGCCCCAGCATTTT
CDR3aa: CASSMVPRGNQPQHF

d_gene: .
abundance: .
j_gene: TRBJ1-5
v_gene: TRBV10-1
CDR3nt: TGCGCCAGCAGTGCAGGCTACAATCAGCCCCAGCATTTT
CDR3aa: CASSAGYNQPQHF

d_gene: .
abundance: .
j_gene: TRBJ2-5
v_gene: TRBV5-1
CDR3nt: TGCGCCAGCAGCTTGGGTGGGGCCATAGATGGAGAGACCCAGTACTTC
CDR3aa: CASSLGGAIDGETQYF

d_gene: .
abundance: .
j_gene: TRBJ1-4
v_gene: TRBV15
CDR3nt: TGTGCCACCAGCCCACGGACTAATGAAAAACTGTTTTTT
CDR3aa: CATSPRTNEKLFF

d_gene: TRBD1
abundance: .
j_gene: TRBJ1-2
v_gene: TRBV5-4
CDR3nt: TGTGCCAGCAGCGGAACGGGACAGGGTGGCTATGGCTACACCTTC
CDR3aa: CASSGTGQGGYGYTF

d_gene: TRBD1
abundance: few
j_gene: TRBJ1-2
v_gene: TRBV28
CDR3nt: TGTGCCAGCAGTTCGGGACAGGGGACTGTTGGCTACACCTTC
CDR3aa: CASSSGQGTVGYTF

d_gene: TRBD1
abundance: .
j_gene: TRBJ2-5
v_gene: TRBV19
CDR3nt: TGTGCCAGTGCCACCGGGACAGGATACCAAGAGACCCAGTACTTC
CDR3aa: CASATGTGYQETQYF

d_gene: .
abundance: .
j_gene: TRBJ2-5
v_gene: TRBV6-1
CDR3nt: TGTGCCAGCTTAGGACGGGGGGCGAGGCAAGAGACCCAGTACTTC
CDR3aa: CASLGRGARQETQYF

d_gene: .
abundance: .
j_gene: TRBJ1-2
v_gene: TRBV2
CDR3nt: TGTGCCAGACAAGCTACGACAAATGGCTACACCTTC
CDR3aa: CARQATTNGYTF

d_gene: TRBD2
abundance: .
j_gene: TRBJ2-3
v_gene: TRBV2
CDR3nt: TGTGCCAGCAGTGAAGGGGTAGCGGGAGACACAGATACGCAGTATTTT
CDR3aa: CASSEGVAGDTDTQYF

d_gene: .
abundance: few
j_gene: TRBJ1-2
v_gene: TRBV29-1
CDR3nt: TGCAGCGTTGGGACCGGAGGGAACTATGGCTACACCTTC
CDR3aa: CSVGTGGNYGYTF

d_gene: .
abundance: .
j_gene: TRBJ2-5
v_gene: TRBV9
CDR3nt: TGTGCCAGCAGCGGGGGGCCCGGGACCGGCCAAGAGACCCAGTACTTC
CDR3aa: CASSGGPGTGQETQYF

d_gene: TRBD2
abundance: once
j_gene: TRBJ2-7
v_gene: TRBV6-5
CDR3nt: TGTGCCAGCAGCCGCGGGACTAGCGGGTCCTACGAGCAGTACTTC
CDR3aa: CASSRGTSGSYEQYF

d_gene: .
abundance: few
j_gene: TRBJ1-1
v_gene: TRBV5-5
CDR3nt: TGTGCCAGCAGCCCCATGGCGGGGGCTGAAGCTTTCTTT
CDR3aa: CASSPMAGAEAFF

d_gene: TRBD1
abundance: .
j_gene: TRBJ2-7
v_gene: TRBV27
CDR3nt: TGTGCCAGCAGCTATCGACAGGGTTACTACGAGCAGTACTTC
CDR3aa: CASSYRQGYYEQYF

d_gene: TRBD2
abundance: .
j_gene: TRBJ2-5
v_gene: TRBV5-1
CDR3nt: TGCGCCACCCGGACTAGCGGGACTCAAGAGACCCAGTACTTC
CDR3aa: CATRTSGTQETQYF

d_gene: TRBD2
abundance: .
j_gene: TRBJ2-7
v_gene: TRBV7-8
CDR3nt: TGTGCCAGCAGCTTGAGCGGGGGGACGACTTACCTCTACGAGCAGTACTTC
CDR3aa: CASSLSGGTTYLYEQYF

d_gene: .
abundance: .
j_gene: TRBJ1-5
v_gene: TRBV28
CDR3nt: TGTGCCAGCAACCCCGGGACACTTAGCAATCAGCCCCAGCATTTT
CDR3aa: CASNPGTLSNQPQHF

d_gene: .
abundance: .
j_gene: TRBJ2-3
v_gene: TRBV6-5
CDR3nt: TGTGCCAGCAGCCGAGGGTTTACGGATACGCAGTATTTT
CDR3aa: CASSRGFTDTQYF

d_gene: .
abundance: once
j_gene: TRBJ2-1
v_gene: TRBV21-1
CDR3nt: TGTGCCAGCAGCAAAGTTGCGGGAGGACAGACAGGGGGCTACAATGAGCAGTTCTTC
CDR3aa: CASSKVAGGQTGGYNEQFF

d_gene: TRBD2
abundance: .
j_gene: TRBJ2-1
v_gene: TRBV5-6
CDR3nt: TGTGCCAGCAGCGAGACTAGCGGGGGGGCCTACAATGAGCAGTTCTTC
CDR3aa: CASSETSGGAYNEQFF

d_gene: .
abundance: .
j_gene: TRBJ1-5
v_gene: TRBV6-1
CDR3nt: TGTGCCAGCAGTGAATTAGGGGGGGACAATCAGCCCCAGCATTTT
CDR3aa: CASSELGGDNQPQHF

d_gene: .
abundance: few
j_gene: TRBJ2-3
v_gene: TRBV10-2
CDR3nt: TGCGCCAGCACCCTGCAAGCAACAGATACGCAGTATTTT
CDR3aa: CASTLQATDTQYF

d_gene: TRBD1
abundance: .
j_gene: TRBJ2-3
v_gene: TRBV5-1
CDR3nt: TGCGCCAGCAGCTCAAGACAGGGCATGGCCACAGATACGCAGTATTTT
CDR3aa: CASSSRQGMATDTQYF

d_gene: .
abundance: .
j_gene: TRBJ1-3
v_gene: TRBV7-9
CDR3nt: TGTGCCAGCAGCTCCGCAGGGTTTTGGAGCTCTGGAAACACCATATATTTT
CDR3aa: CASSSAGFWSSGNTIYF

d_gene: .
abundance: .
j_gene: TRBJ1-1
v_gene: TRBV30
CDR3nt: TGTGCCTGGAGTGTAGCCCCTGAAGCTTTCTTT
CDR3aa: CAWSVAPEAFF

d_gene: .
abundance: once
j_gene: TRBJ1-2
v_gene: TRBV28
CDR3nt: TGTGCCAGCAGTTTCCCCTCGCCAGGCTATGGCTACACCTTC
CDR3aa: CASSFPSPGYGYTF

d_gene: .
abundance: .
j_gene: TRBJ1-4
v_gene: TRBV30
CDR3nt: TGTGCCTGGAGACGATCCGGGGAAAAACTGTTTTTT
CDR3aa: CAWRRSGEKLFF